The source of this TCR beta chain is a study of tumor-infiltrating lymphocytes in primary liver carcinoma. Overall study results and limits: There was no comparison of CD4+ and CD8+ repertoires, as samples were bulk unsorted.

Concerning this clonotype itself: Its antigen is unknown. At one end the junction does not follow the germline gene, possibly because of a read error.

The template, 500 ng total RNA, yielded TCR beta cDNA made with a constant-region primer. Researchers made the TCR beta libraries by running three nested multiplex PCR rounds with slightly modified ARM-PCR. It was with TRBV1-TRBV30 forward primers and a C-beta reverse primer that the first two PCR rounds were run, at 10 to 11 cycles each. TCRdb re-called the multiplex PCR reads with MiXCR, one entry per CDR3 protein. The top ten hold under 8.5% of the sample, which has approximately 330,000 distinct CDR3 sequences, less than 75% seen once. CDR3 length: 13 residues. Germline CDR1 reads SGHAT; CDR2 reads FQNNGV. Germline DNA was also extracted, with blood RNA taken from unsorted whole blood. Preoperatively, peripheral blood was drawn, roughly 4 milliliters in total.

The source material was peripheral blood. The chain carries TRBV11-2 and TRBJ2-7; 8 nucleotides align to TRBD1. This receptor was taken from a man between 35 and 55 years old with primary liver carcinoma and hepatitis B virus infection. The CDR3 region is CDSSGWTGYEQYF. The CDR3 DNA reads TGTGACAGCAGCGGCTGGACAGGGTACGAGCAGTACTTT.